These T cell receptor beta chains were read from a single sample in a study of human T cells and chemical hapten exposure. Via MiXCR, TCRdb re-called the RACE reads, giving one row per CDR3 protein. This table has 150,000 to 200,000 distinct CDR3 sequences, 25% to 35% appearing once. The sequences come from whole blood, collected in connection with sensitization to the hapten diphenylcyclopropenone (DPC). The receptors here all came from a woman in her twenties or thirties with alopecia areata. Some clones in this sample may be carry-over from other donors' samples. The CDR3 runs from the conserved cysteine through the conserved F or W. A D gene is named only where the DNA matches it firmly. A clone size is listed for some rows: how often the clone was seen (once, few, many), or a class if it is expanded.

size: few; J: TRBJ1-5; D: NA; V: TRBV7-6; DNA: TGTGCCAGCAGCTTAGCCACCAATCAGCCCCAGCATTTT; CDR3: CASSLATNQPQHF
size: few; J: TRBJ1-1; D: NA; V: TRBV20-1; DNA: TGCAGTGCTAGAGTTTGGGCCCGAAGGAACACTGAAGCTTTCTTT; CDR3: CSARVWARRNTEAFF
size: many; J: TRBJ2-2; D: NA; V: TRBV20-1; DNA: TGCAGTGCTAGTTGGTCATACACCGGGGAGCTGTTTTTT; CDR3: CSASWSYTGELFF
size: once; J: TRBJ2-7; D: TRBD2; V: TRBV6-2/TRBV6-3; DNA: TGTGCCAGCAGTTACGGACTAGCGCTTGCCTACGAGCAGTACTTC; CDR3: CASSYGLALAYEQYF
size: NA; J: TRBJ2-7; D: NA; V: TRBV5-1; DNA: TGCGTCAGCAAGGCAGACGGCTCCTACGAGCAGTACTTC; CDR3: CVSKADGSYEQYF
size: many; J: TRBJ2-1; D: TRBD2; V: TRBV19; DNA: TGTGCCAGCGAGAAGAGCGGGGGGGGGTACAATGAGCAGTTCTTC; CDR3: CASEKSGGGYNEQFF
size: NA; J: TRBJ2-2; D: NA; V: TRBV3-1; DNA: TGTGCCAGCAGCCAACAATCCACCGGGGAGCTGTTTTTT; CDR3: CASSQQSTGELFF
size: NA; J: TRBJ2-3; D: NA; V: TRBV20-1; DNA: TGCAGTGCTGTAGGTCCCGGAATTTCAGATACGCAGTATTTT; CDR3: CSAVGPGISDTQYF
size: NA; J: TRBJ2-7; D: TRBD1; V: TRBV6-5; DNA: TGTGCCAGCAGTTACTCGAACAGGGGGCACGAGCAGTACTTC; CDR3: CASSYSNRGHEQYF
size: few; J: TRBJ2-1; D: NA; V: TRBV5-4; DNA: TGTGCCAGCAGCTCGGGACTGGCCGGGAATGAGCAGTTCTTC; CDR3: CASSSGLAGNEQFF
size: NA; J: TRBJ2-2; D: TRBD1; V: TRBV2; DNA: TGTGCCAGCAGGGCGGACAGGGACACCGGGGAGCTGTTTTTT; CDR3: CASRADRDTGELFF
size: few; J: TRBJ2-3; D: NA; V: TRBV28; DNA: TGTGCCAGCAGTTTATCACAGCATACGCAGTATTTT; CDR3: CASSLSQHTQYF
size: few; J: TRBJ1-2; D: NA; V: TRBV7-2; DNA: TGTGCCAGCAGCTTAGCGCTGGCAGGGAGGGGCTACACCTTC; CDR3: CASSLALAGRGYTF
size: NA; J: TRBJ2-1; D: NA; V: TRBV28; DNA: TGTGCCAGCAGTTTGGCATATACCAGGCAGTTCTTC; CDR3: CASSLAYTRQFF
size: few; J: TRBJ1-4; D: NA; V: TRBV27; DNA: TGTGCCAGCAGCCGGGCAACTAATGAAAAACTGTTTTTT; CDR3: CASSRATNEKLFF
size: NA; J: TRBJ2-5; D: TRBD2; V: TRBV7-2; DNA: TGTGCCAGCAGCTTAACTACTAGCGGCCACCAAGAGACCCAGTACTTC; CDR3: CASSLTTSGHQETQYF
size: NA; J: TRBJ2-1; D: NA; V: TRBV29-1; DNA: TGCAGCGTTGAAGGCCGGGACTACAATGAGCAGTTCTTC; CDR3: CSVEGRDYNEQFF
size: NA; J: TRBJ2-3; D: TRBD2; V: TRBV7-3; DNA: TGTGCCAGCAGCGGACTGACTAGCGGAAGCACAGATACGCAGTATTTT; CDR3: CASSGLTSGSTDTQYF
size: few; J: TRBJ2-2; D: NA; V: TRBV29-1; DNA: TGCAGCGTTGACTACCACGGGAACACCGGGGAGCTGTTTTTT; CDR3: CSVDYHGNTGELFF
size: many; J: TRBJ2-5; D: TRBD2; V: TRBV2; DNA: TGTGCCAGCAGTGGCCTGACTAGCGGGGTCCAAGAGACCCAGTACTTC; CDR3: CASSGLTSGVQETQYF
size: NA; J: TRBJ2-1; D: TRBD2; V: TRBV7-6; DNA: TGTGCCAGCAGCTTATCTGTGACTAGCGGGATAAATGAGCAGTTCTTC; CDR3: CASSLSVTSGINEQFF
size: NA; J: TRBJ2-1; D: NA; V: TRBV6-1; DNA: TGTGCCAGCAGTGAAAGGACTGGCCGCGGTTACAATGAGCAGTTCTTC; CDR3: CASSERTGRGYNEQFF
size: few; J: TRBJ1-4; D: NA; V: TRBV3-1; DNA: TGTGCCAGCAGCCAAGACGACGGGGGCAATGAAAAACTGTTTTTT; CDR3: CASSQDDGGNEKLFF
size: NA; J: TRBJ1-3; D: NA; V: TRBV28; DNA: TGTGCCAGCAGTCCAACCTGGGGGGGAAGAAACACCATATATTTT; CDR3: CASSPTWGGRNTIYF
size: NA; J: TRBJ1-6; D: NA; V: TRBV28; DNA: TGTGCCAGCAGTTTAACCGGTCCGGATAATTCACCCCTCCACTTT; CDR3: CASSLTGPDNSPLHF
size: few; J: TRBJ1-2; D: TRBD1; V: TRBV24-1; DNA: TGTGCCACCAGTGAACTGGACGACAGGGGGCTTCTGAATCGCTACACCTTC; CDR3: CATSELDDRGLLNRYTF
size: few; J: TRBJ1-5; D: NA; V: TRBV23-1; DNA: TGCGCCAGCAGTGAGGGTCCCGGGACATGGGCGCCCCAGCATTTT; CDR3: CASSEGPGTWAPQHF
size: many; J: TRBJ2-5; D: TRBD1; V: TRBV28; DNA: TGTGCCAGCAGAGGACAGGGTCAAGAGACCCAGTACTTC; CDR3: CASRGQGQETQYF
size: many; J: TRBJ1-1; D: NA; V: TRBV9; DNA: TGTGCCAGCAGCGTAGGGGTTTCGGGTGAAGCTTTCTTT; CDR3: CASSVGVSGEAFF
size: few; J: TRBJ1-1; D: NA; V: TRBV7-2; DNA: TGTGCCAGCAGCCCCCTAATAGGGGGGTGGACTGAAGCTTTCTTT; CDR3: CASSPLIGGWTEAFF
size: NA; J: TRBJ1-1; D: NA; V: TRBV28; DNA: TGTGCCAGCAGTTGGTTATTACAGACGAACACTGAAGCTTTCTTT; CDR3: CASSWLLQTNTEAFF
size: NA; J: TRBJ1-2; D: NA; V: TRBV2; DNA: TGTGCCAGCAGTGTACAAGGGGTAGGAGGCTACACCTTC; CDR3: CASSVQGVGGYTF
size: once; J: TRBJ2-7; D: TRBD2; V: TRBV20-1; DNA: TGCAGTGCTAGAGCCACTAGCGGGAGTTACGAGCAGTACTTC; CDR3: CSARATSGSYEQYF
size: few; J: TRBJ2-3; D: NA; V: TRBV9; DNA: TGTGCCAGCAGCGTAGCCCCTTCTCAGGGTGGGAGCACAGATACGCAGTATTTT; CDR3: CASSVAPSQGGSTDTQYF
size: NA; J: TRBJ1-2; D: NA; V: TRBV28; DNA: TGTGCCAGCGCCCAGGGGTACTATGGCTACACCTTC; CDR3: CASAQGYYGYTF
size: few; J: TRBJ1-2; D: TRBD1; V: TRBV5-1; DNA: TGCGCCAGCAGTACGACAGGGTCCTATGGCTACACCTTC; CDR3: CASSTTGSYGYTF
size: few; J: TRBJ1-2; D: NA; V: TRBV12-5; DNA: TGTGCTAGTGGTTTGTTCTATGGCTACACCTTC; CDR3: CASGLFYGYTF
size: few; J: TRBJ2-1; D: TRBD1; V: TRBV7-2; DNA: TGTGCCAGCAGCTTAGGGGGTAGGGACAGGGCAAGGGACAATGAGCAGTTCTTC; CDR3: CASSLGGRDRARDNEQFF
size: many; J: TRBJ2-3; D: TRBD1; V: TRBV7-9; DNA: TGTGCCAGCAGCCTCACGACAGGGGGCTCAGATACGCAGTATTTT; CDR3: CASSLTTGGSDTQYF
size: few; J: TRBJ1-2; D: NA; V: TRBV28; DNA: TGTGCCATCCTTGGGGGCTCTGGCTACACCTTC; CDR3: CAILGGSGYTF